This T cell receptor (beta chain) was recorded in a study of cytomegalovirus exposure and HLA in healthy donors. PCR amplification relied on 60 Vbeta primers (plus 13 Jbeta primers). Profiling relied on immunoSEQ multiplex PCR, and the TCRdb table lists in-frame clones only, not all of them. The sample holds some 160,000 clones; about 78% are singletons and the top ten take more than 1.3%. Trimming pared 2 bases from V and 4 bases from J, leaving 8 bases between. CDR1 SGHTA and CDR2 FQGTGA come from the germline V gene. The CDR3 sequence is 13 residues long. The TCR originated in a male donor in good health and CMV-seronegative. The specimen sequenced was PBMCs. The chain uses TRBV7-3 and TRBJ2-5; D is unresolved. The CDR3 region is CASSLGLIETQYF. CDR3 DNA sequence: TGTGCCAGCAGCTTAGGCCTTATAGAGACCCAGTACTTC.